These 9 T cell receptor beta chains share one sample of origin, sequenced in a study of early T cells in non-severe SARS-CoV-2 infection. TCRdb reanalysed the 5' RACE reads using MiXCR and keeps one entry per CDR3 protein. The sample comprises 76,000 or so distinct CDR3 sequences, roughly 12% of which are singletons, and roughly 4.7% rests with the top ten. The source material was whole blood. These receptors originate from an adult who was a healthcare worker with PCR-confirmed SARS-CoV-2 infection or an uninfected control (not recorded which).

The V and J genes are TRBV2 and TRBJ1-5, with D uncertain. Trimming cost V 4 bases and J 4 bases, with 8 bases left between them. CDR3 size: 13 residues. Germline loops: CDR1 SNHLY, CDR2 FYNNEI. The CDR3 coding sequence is TGTGCCAGCAGTGCGCGACCGAATCAGCCCCAGCATTTT. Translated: CASSARPNQPQHF.

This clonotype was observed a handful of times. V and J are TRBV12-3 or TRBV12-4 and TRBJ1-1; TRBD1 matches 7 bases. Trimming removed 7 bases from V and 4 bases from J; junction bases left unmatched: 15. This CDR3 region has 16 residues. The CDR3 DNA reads TGTGCCAGCAACCCCCTCCCGACAGGGCGGTTCACTGAAGCTTTCTTT. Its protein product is CASNPLPTGRFTEAFF.

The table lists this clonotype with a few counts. CDR3 sequence: CASSLTSTGTNVLTF. The CDR3 DNA reads TGCGCCAGCAGCTTAACCTCAACGGGGACCAACGTCCTGACTTTC. V is TRBV5-1 and J is TRBJ2-6; possibly TRBD2 for D (5 bases). The V end lost 2 bases, the J end lost 8 bases, and 14 bases lay between the germline ends. Germline CDR1 SGHRS, CDR2 YFSETQ. This CDR3 spans 15 amino acids.

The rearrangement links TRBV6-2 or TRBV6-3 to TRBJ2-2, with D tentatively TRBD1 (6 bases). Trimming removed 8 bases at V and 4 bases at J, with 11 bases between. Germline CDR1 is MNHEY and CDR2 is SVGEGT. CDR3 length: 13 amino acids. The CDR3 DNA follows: TGTGCCAGCTCCGGGACAATCACCGGGGAGCTGTTTTTT. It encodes CASSGTITGELFF.

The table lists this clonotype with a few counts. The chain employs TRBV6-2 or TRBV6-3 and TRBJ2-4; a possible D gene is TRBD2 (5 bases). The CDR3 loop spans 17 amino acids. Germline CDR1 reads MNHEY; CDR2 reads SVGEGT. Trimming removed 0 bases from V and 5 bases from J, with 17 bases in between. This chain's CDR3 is CASSYSHPRGNENIQYF. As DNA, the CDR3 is TGTGCCAGCAGTTACTCGCACCCCCGAGGGAACGAAAACATTCAGTACTTC.

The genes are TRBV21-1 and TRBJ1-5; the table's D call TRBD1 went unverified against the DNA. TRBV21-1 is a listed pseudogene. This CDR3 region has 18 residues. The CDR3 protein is CASSQRDRHPVRYRPQHF. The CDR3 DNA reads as TGTGCCAGCAGCCAGCGGGACAGGCACCCCGTTAGGTACCGGCCCCAGCATTTT.

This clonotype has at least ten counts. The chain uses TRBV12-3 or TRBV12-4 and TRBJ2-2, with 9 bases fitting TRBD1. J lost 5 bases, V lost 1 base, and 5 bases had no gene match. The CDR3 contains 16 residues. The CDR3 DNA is TGTGCCAGCAGTTTAGGACAGGGGGTTCGAACCGGGGAGCTGTTTTTT. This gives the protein CASSLGQGVRTGELFF.

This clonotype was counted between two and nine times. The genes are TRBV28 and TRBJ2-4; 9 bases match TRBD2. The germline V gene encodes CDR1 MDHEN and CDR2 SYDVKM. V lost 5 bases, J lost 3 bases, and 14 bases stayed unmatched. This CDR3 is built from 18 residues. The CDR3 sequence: CASSPIPRLAEIKNIQYF. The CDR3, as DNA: TGTGCCAGCAGTCCTATCCCCCGACTAGCGGAGATCAAAAACATTCAGTACTTC.

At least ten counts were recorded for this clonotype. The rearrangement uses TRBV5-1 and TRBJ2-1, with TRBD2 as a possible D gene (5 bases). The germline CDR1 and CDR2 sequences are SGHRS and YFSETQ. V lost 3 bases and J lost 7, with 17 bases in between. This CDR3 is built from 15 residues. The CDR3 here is CASSSLGVANNEQFF. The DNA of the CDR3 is TGCGCCAGCAGCTCATTAGGTGTAGCGAATAATGAGCAGTTCTTC.